The clone carrying this T cell receptor beta chain was seen more than once but under ten times. What it recognizes is unknown. Germline V gene sequence: CDR1 LGHNA, CDR2 YNFKEQ. V was pared by 6 bases and J by 7 bases, with 15 bases between. The CDR3 has 13 amino acids. The data belong to a study of OX40 agonist ivuxolimab in advanced cancers. Turning to the study itself: Patients were dosed intravenously with ivuxolimab at 0.01 to 10 mg/kg every 2 weeks. People who had prior anti-PD-1, anti-PD-L1 or anti-CTLA-4 therapy could take part, and under 50% had some. Study-wide points: Fewer expanded clones were found on average in CD4+ than in CD8+ T cells. No determination was made of the antigen specificity of the expanded peripheral T cells.

TCRdb's table, derived via immunoSEQ multiplex PCR, lists solely in-frame clones and lacks some. The sample includes about 90,000 clones, about 87% seen only once; the top ten take nearly 7.5%. The chain employs TRBV4-2 and TRBJ1-1; perhaps TRBD1 as D (5 bases). This clonotype was sampled from an adult with an advanced solid tumor such as melanoma, head and neck, liver or kidney cancer. Source: CD4+ or CD8+ T cells sorted from blood, taken in a trial of the OX40 agonist ivuxolimab. The CDR3 DNA follows: TGTGCCAGCAGTGACGCGGGGCGTTTTGAAGCTTTCTTT. Protein sequence: CASSDAGRFEAFF.